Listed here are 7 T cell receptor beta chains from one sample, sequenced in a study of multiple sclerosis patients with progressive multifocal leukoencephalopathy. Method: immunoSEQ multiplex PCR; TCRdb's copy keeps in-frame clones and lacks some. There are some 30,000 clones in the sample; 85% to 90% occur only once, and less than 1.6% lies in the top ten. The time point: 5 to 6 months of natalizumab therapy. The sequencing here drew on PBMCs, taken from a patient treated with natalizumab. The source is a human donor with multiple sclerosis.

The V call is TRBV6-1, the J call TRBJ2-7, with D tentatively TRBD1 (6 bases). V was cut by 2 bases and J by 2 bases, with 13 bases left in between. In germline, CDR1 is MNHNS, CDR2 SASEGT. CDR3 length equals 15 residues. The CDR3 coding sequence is TGTGCCAGCAGTGAAAAGGGACAACACCCCTACGAGCAGTACTTC. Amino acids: CASSEKGQHPYEQYF.

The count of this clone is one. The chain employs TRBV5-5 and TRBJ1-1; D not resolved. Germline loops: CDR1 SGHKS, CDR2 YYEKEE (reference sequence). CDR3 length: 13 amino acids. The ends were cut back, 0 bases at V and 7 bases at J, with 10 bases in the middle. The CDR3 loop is CASSLGHQYEAFF. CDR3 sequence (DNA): TGTGCCAGCAGCTTGGGACATCAGTATGAAGCTTTCTTT.

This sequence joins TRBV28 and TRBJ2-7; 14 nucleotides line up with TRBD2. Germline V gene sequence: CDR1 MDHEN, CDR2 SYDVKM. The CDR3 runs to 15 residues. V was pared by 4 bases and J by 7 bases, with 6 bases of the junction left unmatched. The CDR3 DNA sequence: TGTGCCAGCAGTTCGACTAGCGGGAGGGCCGGTGAGCAGTACTTC. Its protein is CASSSTSGRAGEQYF. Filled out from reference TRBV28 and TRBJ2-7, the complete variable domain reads DVKVTQSSRYLVKRTGEKVFLECVQDMDHENMFWYRQDPGLGLRLIYFSYDVKMKEKGDIPEGYSVSREKKERFSLILESASTNQTSMYLCASSSTSGRAGEQYFGPGTRLTVT.

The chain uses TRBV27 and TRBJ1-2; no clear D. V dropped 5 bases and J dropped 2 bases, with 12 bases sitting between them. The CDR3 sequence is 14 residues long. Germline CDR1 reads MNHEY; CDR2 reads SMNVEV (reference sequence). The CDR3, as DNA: TGTGCCAGCAGTAGGGCAGGCGTCAACTATGGCTACACCTTC. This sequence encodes CASSRAGVNYGYTF.

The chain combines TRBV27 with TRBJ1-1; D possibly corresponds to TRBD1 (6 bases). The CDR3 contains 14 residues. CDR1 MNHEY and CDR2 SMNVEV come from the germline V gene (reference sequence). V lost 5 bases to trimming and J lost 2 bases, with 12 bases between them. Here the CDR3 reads CASSTGAGNTEAFF. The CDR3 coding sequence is TGTGCCAGCAGTACGGGGGCGGGAAACACTGAAGCTTTCTTT.

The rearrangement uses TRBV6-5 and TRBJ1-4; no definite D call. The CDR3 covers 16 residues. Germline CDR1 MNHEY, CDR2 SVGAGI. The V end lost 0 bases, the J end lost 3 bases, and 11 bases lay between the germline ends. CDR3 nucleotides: TGTGCCAGCAGTTACTCTATCTTAGCGGCTAATGAAAAACTGTTTTTT. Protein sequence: CASSYSILAANEKLFF.

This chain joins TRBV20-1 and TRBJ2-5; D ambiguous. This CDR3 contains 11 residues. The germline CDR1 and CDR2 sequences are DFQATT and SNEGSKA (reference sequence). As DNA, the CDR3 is TGCAGGGTTGACAACCAAGAGACCCAGTACTTC. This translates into CRVDNQETQYF.